Listed below are T cell receptor beta chains from one sample, sequenced in a study of cytomegalovirus exposure and HLA in healthy donors. Only in-frame clones appear in the TCRdb table, and some are missing; sequencing was by immunoSEQ multiplex PCR. The sample includes 180,000 or so clones, roughly 10% seen only once; the top ten take less than 1.5%. Specimen: PBMCs. All receptors come from a woman younger than 45 in good health and CMV-seropositive. Both conserved end residues are part of each CDR3. D genes are given only for firm matches. Size tells how often a clone was seen (once, few, many) or the class of an expanded clone, and some rows leave it out.

clone_size | j_call | d_call | v_call | cdr3_nt | cdr3_aa
few | TRBJ1-4 | . | TRBV7-9 | TGTGCCAGCAGCGCAGACAGCTCTAATGAAAAACTGTTTTTT | CASSADSSNEKLFF
few | TRBJ2-7 | TRBD1 | TRBV15 | TGTGCCACCAGCGGGGGGACAGGGGGCGAGCACGAGCAGTACTTC | CATSGGTGGEHEQYF
. | TRBJ2-7 | TRBD1 | TRBV5-1 | TGCGCCAGCAGCTTGTTGGACAGGGGCTACGAGCAGTACTTC | CASSLLDRGYEQYF
. | TRBJ2-7 | TRBD1 | TRBV27 | TGTGCCAGCAGTCTTACTCCCGGACAGGGCAAGTACGAGCAGTACTTC | CASSLTPGQGKYEQYF
few | TRBJ2-7 | . | TRBV7-3 | TGTGCCAGCAGCACCGGACGGGACACCGGAATCTACGAGCAGTACTTC | CASSTGRDTGIYEQYF
few | TRBJ1-1 | . | TRBV5-6 | TGTGCCAGCAGCTATCGGGGTCGACTGCTGAACACTGAAGCTTTCTTT | CASSYRGRLLNTEAFF
few | TRBJ1-1 | TRBD1 | TRBV2 | TGTGCCAGCAGCTTACAGGGGAAGAACACTGAAGCTTTCTTT | CASSLQGKNTEAFF
. | TRBJ2-3 | . | TRBV5-1 | TGCGCCAGCAGCTTACTCTCTCCCCAAGATACGCAGTATTTT | CASSLLSPQDTQYF
. | TRBJ2-7 | . | TRBV5-1 | TGCGCCAGCAGTGGGGCTAGACCCTACGAGCAGTACTTC | CASSGARPYEQYF
few | TRBJ2-7 | TRBD1 | TRBV11-2 | TGTGCCAGCAGCTCCTGGGACAGGGGGATCTACGAGCAGTACTTC | CASSSWDRGIYEQYF
. | TRBJ2-3 | . | TRBV30 | TGTGCCTGGAAACGTTCAAACGGGGGCACAGATACGCAGTATTTT | CAWKRSNGGTDTQYF
few | TRBJ1-5 | . | TRBV27 | TGTGCCAGCAGTACAATCGCCGCTTGGACAGCTCAGAGGCAGCCCCAGCATTTT | CASSTIAAWTAQRQPQHF
. | TRBJ2-7 | TRBD1 | TRBV7-6 | TGTGCCAGCAGCACGGGACAGGGGGATCTGGGCTACGAGCAGTACTTC | CASSTGQGDLGYEQYF
few | TRBJ2-1 | TRBD2 | TRBV9 | TGTGCCAGCAGCGTAGTTTCTAGCGGGAGTGGAAACTACAATGAGCAGTTCTTC | CASSVVSSGSGNYNEQFF
. | TRBJ2-5 | TRBD1 | TRBV19 | TGTGCCACCAGACAGGGGACCCAGTACTTC | CATRQGTQYF
few | TRBJ1-4 | TRBD1 | TRBV30 | TGTGCCTGGACGCTCGACAGGGGAATCAATGAAAAACTGTTTTTT | CAWTLDRGINEKLFF
. | TRBJ1-1 | TRBD1 | TRBV19 | TGTGCCAGTATCAACAGGGGGTCTGGCACTGAAGCTTTCTTT | CASINRGSGTEAFF
. | TRBJ1-2 | TRBD1 | TRBV6-5 | TGTGCCAGCAGGAGGACAGGGGTAAACTATGGCTACACCTTC | CASRRTGVNYGYTF
. | TRBJ2-7 | TRBD2 | TRBV2 | TGTGCCAGCAGGGGAGGGATCTACGAGCAGTACTTC | CASRGGIYEQYF
. | TRBJ2-3 | . | TRBV6-6 | TGTGCCAGCAAACTCTCGCCCGCAACAGATACGCAGTATTTT | CASKLSPATDTQYF
few | TRBJ1-1 | TRBD1 | TRBV2 | TGTGCCAGCAGTGGTTCGGACAGGAGAGTCCCTGAAGCTTTCTTT | CASSGSDRRVPEAFF
. | TRBJ2-7 | . | TRBV7-8 | TGTGCCAGCAGCTTTACCGCAGGGGACGAGCAGTACTTC | CASSFTAGDEQYF
. | TRBJ2-7 | . | TRBV5-1 | TGCGCCAGCAGCTTGGGGGCAGGGTGGGACTACGAGCAGTACTTC | CASSLGAGWDYEQYF
few | TRBJ2-5 | . | TRBV9 | TGTGCCAGCAGCGTAGGGGGGGTGGCGGAAGAGACCCAGTACTTC | CASSVGGVAEETQYF
few | TRBJ1-4 | . | TRBV7-8 | TGTGCCAGCAGCTTGCACAGGGTGGCAACTAATGAAAAACTGTTTTTT | CASSLHRVATNEKLFF
. | TRBJ1-1 | . | TRBV29-1 | TGCAGCGCAATAGATACGATTCGCACTGAAGCTTTCTTT | CSAIDTIRTEAFF
. | TRBJ2-2 | . | TRBV7-9 | TGTGCCAGCAGTTACGTACACCGAACCGGGGAGCTGTTTTTT | CASSYVHRTGELFF
. | TRBJ2-2 | . | TRBV19 | TGTGCCAGTAGCGTGAGGGGGGGACGGGCCGGGGAGCTGTTTTTT | CASSVRGGRAGELFF